This entry describes one TCR beta chain. The antigen remains undetermined. The data belong to a study of beta chain features in type 1 diabetes. Study results and limitations: The study notes PCR might favor shorter templates equally in patients and controls. More deletions and fewer insertions at VDJ junctions were found in patients with type 1 diabetes. Relative to healthy donors, patients appeared to have naive, central memory and Treg TCRB repertoires that were more similar. Highly expressing activated T cells could be over-counted with a cDNA template.

The entirety of the isolated RNA underwent reverse transcription, so expressed TCRB transcripts were sequenced. Profiled with immunoSEQ multiplex PCR; TCRdb holds only in-frame clones, not every one. This table holds 900,000 or so clones, about a sixth found once. The CDR3 length is 14 residues. Germline V CDR1 and CDR2: KGHSH, LQKENI. V lost 4 bases and J lost 4, with 11 bases in between. This chain joins TRBV18 and TRBJ1-5; a weak D match, TRBD1 (5 bases). Sequencing was carried out using naive CD4+ T cells from blood. The TCR originated in a woman under 30 in good health. As DNA, the CDR3 is TGTGCCAGCTCACTAGCCGGGGGGAATCAGCCCCAGCATTTT. This sequence encodes CASSLAGGNQPQHF.